This paragraph covers one T cell receptor (beta chain) sequence. These data come from a study of blood T cell repertoires in COVID-19. Overall study context: Whether acute or convalescent, the COVID-19 samples came from the United States, Italy and Spain. PBMCs, B-cell-depleted T cells, or T cells were the source of the cDNA or gDNA that made up the material.

In the source study's methods: Reference gene primer amplification in the assay estimated nucleated cell counts. Libraries were prepared by immunoSEQ multiplex PCR; TCRdb keeps only in-frame clonotypes and omits some of them. V, J and clone size were drawn from that table, and D and trimming were deduced from the DNA. Here the sample spans 150,000 to 170,000 clones, 85% being singletons. This clonotype originated in a woman aged 60 to 75 with COVID-19, enrolled during active disease. Sequencing used peripheral blood.

The CDR3 is CATSDYRAGELFF. CDR3 in DNA: TGTGCCACCAGTGATTACAGGGCCGGGGAGCTGTTTTTT. The chain has TRBV24-1 and TRBJ2-2; maybe TRBD1 (6 bases). The germline CDR1 and CDR2 sequences are KGHDR and SFDVKD. The CDR3 has 13 amino acids. V was clipped by 2 bases and J by 6 bases, with 6 bases between them.